A selection of T cell receptor beta chains follows, all from one sample in a study of cytomegalovirus exposure and HLA in healthy donors. The data were produced by immunoSEQ multiplex PCR, yet TCRdb's version contains in-frame clones alone and is incomplete. The sample carries 55,000 to 65,000 clones, around 94% recorded once. Material: PBMCs. The receptors stem from a man aged 18 to 30 in good health and CMV-seronegative. The conserved cysteine and the conserved F or W are not part of the CDR3 here. D genes are given only for firm matches.

V | D | CDR3
TRBV15 | - | ATHGGNSNQPRH
TRBV5-8 | - | ASSGTQMNTEAF
TRBV9 | TRBD2 | ASSGRPSGMKLYEQF
TRBV15 | - | ATSRVLGAGADTQY
TRBV27 | TRBD2 | ASRTSSTGELF
TRBV28 | TRBD2 | ASSFGAGGGPDTQY
TRBV21-1 | - | ASSKDGKNSYEQY
TRBV4-2 | - | ASSPLDNEQF
TRBV7-9 | - | ASSFGPSQPQH
TRBV4-3 | - | ASSQGGRDQETQY
TRBV9 | - | ASSESSRLTGELF
TRBV28 | TRBD2 | ASSWRTRGTGELF
TRBV6-6 | - | ASSWGRGSSAYEQY
TRBV7-2 | TRBD1 | ASSLAVGTGDAGNYGYT
TRBV7-2 | - | ASSFGHLSTDTQY
TRBV10-3 | - | AISGQTGNTIY
TRBV28 | TRBD2 | ASSLFWTRKETQY